This T cell receptor beta chain was retrieved from a study of T cell responses to AZD1222 COVID-19 vaccine. This CDR3 spans 14 amino acids. Germline loops: CDR1 SGHVS, CDR2 FQNEAQ. The V end was cut by 5 bases, the J end by 7 bases, with 17 bases between. Method: immunoSEQ multiplex PCR; TCRdb's copy keeps in-frame clones and lacks some. The sample has some 100,000 clones, 85% to 90% seen once. The chain couples TRBV7-8 to TRBJ1-2; D remains unclear. The receptor's source is an adult in good health. The sequences come from peripheral blood, collected on day 0 of AZD1222 vaccination. CDR3 sequence reads: CASSAGVWAFGYTF. As DNA, the CDR3 is TGTGCCAGCAGCGCCGGGGTATGGGCTTTTGGCTACACCTTC.